The 5 T cell receptor beta chains in this list originate from one sample, sequenced in a study of CD8 T cells in ankylosing spondylitis. Findings and caveats of the study: Seemingly characteristic of ankylosing spondylitis blood was a TCR beta motif consisting of eight highly homologous variants.

Their recognized antigens are unknown. TCRdb called the 5' RACE reads again in MiXCR, with one record for every CDR3 protein. The data show some 700,000 distinct CDR3 sequences, 15% to 20% seen once. The sequencing sample was made of blood, either unsorted or a sorted T cell fraction (not recorded which). The receptors were gathered from a male donor with ankylosing spondylitis.

The chain is built from TRBV11-2 and TRBJ2-3; the D is unclear. The CDR3 contains 16 residues. In germline, CDR1 is SGHAT, CDR2 FQNNGV. Trimming took 2 bases from V and 0 from J, leaving 12 bases between them. The chain's CDR3 is CASSLMAKYSTDTQYF. CDR3 in DNA: TGTGCCAGCAGCTTAATGGCGAAGTATAGCACAGATACGCAGTATTTT. Variable domain in full (rest from reference TRBV11-2 and TRBJ2-3): EAGVAQSPRYKIIEKRQSVAFWCNPISGHATLYWYQQILGQGPKLLIQFQNNGVVDDSQLPKDRFSAERLKGVDSTLKIQPAKLEDSAVYLCASSLMAKYSTDTQYFGPGTRLTVL.

The chain uses TRBV29-1 and TRBJ1-1; D unclear. Germline values: CDR1 SQVTM, CDR2 ANQGSEA. The CDR3 has 15 residues. The V end lost 6 bases, the J end lost 3 bases, and 20 bases lay between the germline ends. CDR3 bases: TGCAGCGTGGCCAGGTATAGGTTACGGGACACTGAAGCTTTCTTT. This gives the protein CSVARYRLRDTEAFF.

This chain uses TRBV7-3 with TRBJ2-7; D possibly corresponds to TRBD2 (5 bases). The CDR3 is 13 amino acids. Per germline, CDR1 SGHTA and CDR2 FQGTGA. V lost 3 bases, J lost 5 bases, and 11 bases lay in between. CDR3 residues: CASSFGVMNEQYF. The DNA for the CDR3 is TGTGCCAGCAGCTTCGGGGTGATGAACGAGCAGTACTTC. The whole variable domain, filled in from reference TRBV7-3 and TRBJ2-7, reads GAGVSQTPSNKVTEKGKYVELRCDPISGHTALYWYRQSLGQGPEFLIYFQGTGAADDSGLPNDRFFAVRPEGSVSTLKIQRTERGDSAVYLCASSFGVMNEQYFGPGTRLTVT.

The CDR3 DNA follows: TGTGCCAGTGGACAGGTTGGTGGGAGCTCCTACAATGAGCAGTTCTTC. Translating gives CASGQVGGSSYNEQFF. The J gene is TRBJ2-1, the V gene TRBV28, with 7 bases identical to TRBD1. V shed 9 bases and J 0 bases; nucleotides not matched to a gene: 11. The CDR3 totals 16 residues. The germline CDR1 and CDR2 sequences are MDHEN and SYDVKM.

This clonotype was recorded only once. The J gene is TRBJ1-1, the V gene TRBV6-4, with D hard to call. Germline CDR1 MRHNA, CDR2 SNTAGT. V dropped 0 bases and J dropped 5 bases, with 7 bases sitting between them. This CDR3 region has 13 residues. The CDR3 protein is CASSDSTPTEAFF. The DNA of the CDR3 is TGTGCCAGCAGTGACTCGACACCGACTGAAGCTTTCTTT.